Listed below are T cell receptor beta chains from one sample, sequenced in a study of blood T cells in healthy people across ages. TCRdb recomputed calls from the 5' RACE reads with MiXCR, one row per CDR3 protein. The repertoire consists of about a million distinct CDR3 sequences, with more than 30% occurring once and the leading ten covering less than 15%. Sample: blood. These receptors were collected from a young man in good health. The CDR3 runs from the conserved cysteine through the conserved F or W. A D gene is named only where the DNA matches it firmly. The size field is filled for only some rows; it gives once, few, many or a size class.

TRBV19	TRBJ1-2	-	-	TGTGCCAGTAGTATTGTGGATGGTGGCTACACCTTC	CASSIVDGGYTF
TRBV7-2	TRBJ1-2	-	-	TGTGCCAGCAGCCCACGGACAATCACGTATGGCTACACCTTC	CASSPRTITYGYTF
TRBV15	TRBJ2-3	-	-	TGTGCCACCAGCAGTCACGGGGGCACAGATACGCAGTATTTT	CATSSHGGTDTQYF
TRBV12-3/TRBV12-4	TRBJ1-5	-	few	TGTGCCAGCAGTCGGGGTATGAGCAATCAGCCCCAGCATTTT	CASSRGMSNQPQHF
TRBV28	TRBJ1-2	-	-	TGTGCCAGCAGTCCCCTCTCCCCAGGGGACTACACCTTC	CASSPLSPGDYTF
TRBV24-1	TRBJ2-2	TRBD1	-	TGTGCCACCAGTGATGAAGGACAGGGGGTCCACGGGGAGCTGTTTTTT	CATSDEGQGVHGELFF
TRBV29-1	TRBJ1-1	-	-	TGCAGCGTTGAATTACAGGGTAGAGACACTGAAGCTTTCTTT	CSVELQGRDTEAFF
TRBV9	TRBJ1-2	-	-	TGTGCCAGCAGCGCGGGGAGGAATTATGGCTCCACCTTC	CASSAGRNYGSTF
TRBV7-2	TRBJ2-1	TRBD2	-	TGTGCCAGCAGCTGGAGGGAGGGTGAGCAGTTCTTC	CASSWREGEQFF
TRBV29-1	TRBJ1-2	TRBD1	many	TGCAGCGTTGAAAAAGGGGGACAGGGGAGCTATGGCTACACCTTC	CSVEKGGQGSYGYTF
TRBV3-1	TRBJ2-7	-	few	TGTGCCAGCAGCCAAGCGTATCACGAGCAGTACTTC	CASSQAYHEQYF
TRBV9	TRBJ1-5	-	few	TGTGCCAGCAGCCTAGGAGGGGTCGAGAATCAGCCCCAGCATTTT	CASSLGGVENQPQHF
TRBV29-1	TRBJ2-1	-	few	TGCAGCCCAAGCCTACTCTACAATGAGCAGTTCTTC	CSPSLLYNEQFF
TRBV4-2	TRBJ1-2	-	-	TGTGCCAGCAGCCAAGATCCCAGGGAAGAAGGGTATGGCTACACCTTC	CASSQDPREEGYGYTF
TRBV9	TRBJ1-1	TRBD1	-	TGTGCCAGCAGCGGGGCGACAGGGACTGAAGCTTTCTTT	CASSGATGTEAFF
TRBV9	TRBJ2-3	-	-	TGTGCCAGCAGCGTAGCCGTGGCAGTTGCAGATACGCAGTATTTT	CASSVAVAVADTQYF
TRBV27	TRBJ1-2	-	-	TGTGCCAGCAGTTTGAACCCCTCCGTTGGGGGCTACACCTTC	CASSLNPSVGGYTF
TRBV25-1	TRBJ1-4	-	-	TGTGCCAGCAGTGAGCCATTCGAAAAACTGTTTTTT	CASSEPFEKLFF
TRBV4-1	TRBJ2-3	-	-	TGCGCCAGCAGCCAAGATGTCAGGTATACGCAGTATTTT	CASSQDVRYTQYF
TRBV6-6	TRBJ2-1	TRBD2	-	TGTGCCAGCAGTTATGAGGCTAGCGGATCCTACAATGAGCAGTTCTTC	CASSYEASGSYNEQFF
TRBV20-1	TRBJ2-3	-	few	TGCAGTGCTAGGACGGGGAGGATCACAGATACGCAGTATTTT	CSARTGRITDTQYF
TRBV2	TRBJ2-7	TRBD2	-	TGTGCCAGCACCGGGACTAGACTCAATGAGCAGTACTTC	CASTGTRLNEQYF
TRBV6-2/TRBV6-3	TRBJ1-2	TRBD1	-	TGTGCCAGCACCCTGACCTTGACAGGGCAGGATGGCTACACCTTC	CASTLTLTGQDGYTF
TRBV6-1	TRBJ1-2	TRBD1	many	TGTGCCAGCTCCCCCGGGACAGATAACTATGGCTACACCTTC	CASSPGTDNYGYTF
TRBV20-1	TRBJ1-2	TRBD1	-	TGCAGTGCTGCTGGACAGGGGGCCTACACCTTC	CSAAGQGAYTF
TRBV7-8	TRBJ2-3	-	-	TGTACCAGCAGCTCTTTGAGAGGACTCCAAGACACAGATACGCAGTATTTT	CTSSSLRGLQDTDTQYF